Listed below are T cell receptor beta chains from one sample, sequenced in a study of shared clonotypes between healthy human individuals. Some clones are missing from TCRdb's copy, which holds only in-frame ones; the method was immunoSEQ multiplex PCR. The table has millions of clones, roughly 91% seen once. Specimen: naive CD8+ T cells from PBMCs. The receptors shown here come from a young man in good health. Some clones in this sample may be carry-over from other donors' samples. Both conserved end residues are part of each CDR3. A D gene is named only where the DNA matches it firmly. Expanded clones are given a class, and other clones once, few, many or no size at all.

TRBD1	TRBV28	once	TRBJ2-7	TGTGCCAGCAGTGTTCCCGGGACAGGGGGATTTCGGAACGAGCAGTACTTC	CASSVPGTGGFRNEQYF
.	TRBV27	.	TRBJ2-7	TGTGCCACCGCTCGGGGGAGGGGGTCCTACGAGCAGTACTTC	CATARGRGSYEQYF
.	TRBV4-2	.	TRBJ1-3	TGTGCCAGCAGCCAGGGATTAGAGGGAACCCCTGGAAACACCATATATTTT	CASSQGLEGTPGNTIYF
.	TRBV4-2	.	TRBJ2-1	TGTGCCAGCAGCCAGAACAGTTACGCCTACAATGAGCAGTTCTTC	CASSQNSYAYNEQFF
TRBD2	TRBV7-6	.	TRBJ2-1	TGTGCCAGCAGCTTAGGGTCTAGCGGGAGCTACAATGAGCAGTTCTTC	CASSLGSSGSYNEQFF
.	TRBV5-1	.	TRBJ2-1	TGCGCCAGCCTAAATGACGCGGGGCCCTACAATGAGCAGTTCTTC	CASLNDAGPYNEQFF
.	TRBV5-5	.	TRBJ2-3	TGTGCCAGCAGCTTAATGGACAGCCTACTCACAGATACGCAGTATTTT	CASSLMDSLLTDTQYF
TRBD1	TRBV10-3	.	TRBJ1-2	TGTGCCAGCGATCAGGGGGCTAACTATGGCTACACCTTC	CASDQGANYGYTF
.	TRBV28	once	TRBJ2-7	TGTGCCAGCAGTTTCACGGGGGCTTGGGACGAGCAGTACTTC	CASSFTGAWDEQYF
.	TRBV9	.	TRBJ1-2	TGTGCCAGCAACGGCTGGTTTAGGGGAGGCTACACCTTC	CASNGWFRGGYTF
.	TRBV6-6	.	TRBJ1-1	TGTGCCAGCAGTTATGACACCACCCCTGAAGCTTTCTTT	CASSYDTTPEAFF
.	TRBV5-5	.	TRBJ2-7	TGTGCCAGCAGCCCGACGCAGGGGCGTGACGGGGCCTACGAGCAGTACTTC	CASSPTQGRDGAYEQYF
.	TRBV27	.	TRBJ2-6	TGTGCCAGCAGTCCCCGGGCGGGCGTAAACTCTGGGGCCAACGTCCTGACTTTC	CASSPRAGVNSGANVLTF
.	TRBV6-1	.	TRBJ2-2	TGTGCCAGCAGTCCCGTGTTGGACACCGGGGAGCTGTTTTTT	CASSPVLDTGELFF
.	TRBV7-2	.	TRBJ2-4	TGTGCCAGCGTATCCCGGGATGGGGCCCACATTCAGTACTTC	CASVSRDGAHIQYF
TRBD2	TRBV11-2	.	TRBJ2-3	TGTGCCAGCAGGCTAGCGGCCCCAGGGGATACGCAGTATTTT	CASRLAAPGDTQYF
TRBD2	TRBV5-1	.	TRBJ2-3	TGCGCCAGCATGGCTAGACTAGCCACAGATACGCAGTATTTT	CASMARLATDTQYF
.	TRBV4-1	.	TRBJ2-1	TGCGCCAGCAGACGGGGGTCTAGTGAGCAGTTCTTC	CASRRGSSEQFF
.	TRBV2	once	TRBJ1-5	TGTGCCAGCAGTGAAGCGCTAGGGGTTGGAAATCAGCCCCAGCATTTT	CASSEALGVGNQPQHF
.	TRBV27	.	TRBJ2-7	TGTGCCAGCAGTCCTAGGGCCTCCTACGAGCAGTACTTC	CASSPRASYEQYF
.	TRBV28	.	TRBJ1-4	TGTGCCAGCAGTGCACGGAGGAGGCCTAATGAAAAACTGTTTTTT	CASSARRRPNEKLFF
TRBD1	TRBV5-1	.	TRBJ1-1	TGCGCCAGCAGCTTCCGGGACAGGGGAACCGAAGCTTTCTTT	CASSFRDRGTEAFF
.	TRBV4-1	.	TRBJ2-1	TGCGCCAGCAGCCACCTCCCACCCGGGTCCGATGAGCAGTTCTTC	CASSHLPPGSDEQFF
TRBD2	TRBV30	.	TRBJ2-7	TGTGCCTGGAGTAGTCTAGCGGGAGCTCCCGAGCAGTACTTC	CAWSSLAGAPEQYF
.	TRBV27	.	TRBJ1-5	TGTGCCAGCGGGGACCATCAGCCCCAGCATTTT	CASGDHQPQHF
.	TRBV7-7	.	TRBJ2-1	TGTGCCAGCAGCTTAGTGCCTGCGAGCTCCTACAATGAGCAGTTCTTC	CASSLVPASSYNEQFF
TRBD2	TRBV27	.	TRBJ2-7	TGTGCCAGCAGTCCAAGTAGCGGGAGAATCACCTACGAGCAGTACTTC	CASSPSSGRITYEQYF
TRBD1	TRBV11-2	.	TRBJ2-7	TGTGCCAGCAGCCCCGGGACAGGGTTCTACGAGCAGTACTTC	CASSPGTGFYEQYF
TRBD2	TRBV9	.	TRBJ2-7	TGTGCCAGCAGCGTAGATAACGGGAGGGCCCACGAGCAGTACTTC	CASSVDNGRAHEQYF
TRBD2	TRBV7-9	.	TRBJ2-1	TGTGCCAGCAGCCCTCGGGAGGGTGTCTACAATGAGCAGTTCTTC	CASSPREGVYNEQFF
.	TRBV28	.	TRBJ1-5	TGTGCCAGCAGTTTGGGGGGGGGCATACTCAATCAGCCCCAGCATTTT	CASSLGGGILNQPQHF
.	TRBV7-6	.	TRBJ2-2	TGTGCCAGCAGCTCCCAGTTTCGCGCCGGGGAGCTGTTTTTT	CASSSQFRAGELFF
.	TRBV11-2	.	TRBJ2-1	TGTGCCAGCAGCTCTGACAGGAACGAGCAGTTCTTC	CASSSDRNEQFF
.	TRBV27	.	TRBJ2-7	TGTGCCAGCAGTTTAGTGGGAGAGGTCCGCTCCTACGAGCAGTACTTC	CASSLVGEVRSYEQYF
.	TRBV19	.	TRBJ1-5	TGTGCCAGTAGTATTTGGCAGGGCAATCAGCCCCAGCATTTT	CASSIWQGNQPQHF
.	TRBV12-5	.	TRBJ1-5	TGTGCTAGTGAACGAGAAAGCAATCAGCCCCAGCATTTT	CASERESNQPQHF
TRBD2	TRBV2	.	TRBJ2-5	TGTGCCAGCAGTGTGGGACTAGCGGGAGGGCCTGGGGAGACCCAGTACTTC	CASSVGLAGGPGETQYF